This T cell receptor (beta chain) stems from a study of shared clonotypes between healthy human individuals. Notes on the study in general: Clonotypes not shared had lower generation probabilities than those common to all four donors.

Clones were sequenced by immunoSEQ multiplex PCR, and TCRdb holds only the in-frame ones, with some missing. The sample consists of some 2.1 million clones, 80% to 95% of them appearing once. Germline-derived CDR1 and CDR2 are GTSNPN and SVGIG (reference sequence). The CDR3 is 14 residues long. The ends were cut back, 0 bases at V and 3 bases at J, with 12 bases in the middle. Only CD45RO-negative cells positively selected for CCR7 counted as naive CD8 cells, so terminally differentiated effector memory CD45RA+ cells were excluded. With regard to this clone: Its antigen is unknown.

The V and J genes are TRBV30 and TRBJ2-7; the D gene could be TRBD1 or TRBD2 (5 bases each). Sequencing input: naive CD8+ T cells from PBMCs. The TCR comes from a man younger than 30 in good health. Some clones in this sample may be carry-over from other donors' samples. The chain's CDR3 is CAWSVGDGNYEQYF. For the CDR3, the DNA is TGTGCCTGGAGTGTAGGGGACGGGAACTACGAGCAGTACTTC.